This T cell receptor beta chain was identified in a study of cytomegalovirus exposure and HLA in healthy donors. The PCR employed 60 Vbeta primers together with 13 Jbeta primers. Only in-frame clones appear in the TCRdb table, and some are missing; sequencing was by immunoSEQ multiplex PCR. The data show about 140,000 clones, roughly 79% seen once. Trimming pared 6 bases from V and 4 bases from J, leaving 15 bases between. The CDR3 is 13 residues long. Germline lookup yields CDR1 SQVTM and CDR2 ANQGSEA. The chain carries TRBV29-1 and TRBJ1-2; D is perhaps TRBD1 (6 bases). The sequencing sample was made of PBMCs. This TCR was recovered from a man aged 18 to 35 in good health and CMV-seronegative. The CDR3 region is CSVRTGHSYGYTF. In DNA form, the CDR3 reads TGCAGCGTAAGAACGGGACACTCCTATGGCTACACCTTC.